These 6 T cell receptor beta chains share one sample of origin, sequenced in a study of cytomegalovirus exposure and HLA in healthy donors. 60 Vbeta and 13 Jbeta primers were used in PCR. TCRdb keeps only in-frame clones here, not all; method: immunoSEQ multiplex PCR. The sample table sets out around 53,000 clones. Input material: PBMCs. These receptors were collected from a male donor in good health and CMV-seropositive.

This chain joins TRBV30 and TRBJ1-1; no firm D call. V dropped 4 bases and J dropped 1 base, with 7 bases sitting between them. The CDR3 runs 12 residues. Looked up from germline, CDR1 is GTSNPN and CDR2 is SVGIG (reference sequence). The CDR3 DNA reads TGTGCCTGGATATGGCAGAACACTGAAGCTTTCTTT. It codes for CAWIWQNTEAFF. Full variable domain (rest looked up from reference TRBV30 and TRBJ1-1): SQTIHQWPATLVQPVGSPLSLECTVEGTSNPNLYWYRQAAGRGLQLLFYSVGIGQISSEVPQNLSASRPQDRQFILSSKKLLLSDSGFYLCAWIWQNTEAFFGQGTRLTVV.

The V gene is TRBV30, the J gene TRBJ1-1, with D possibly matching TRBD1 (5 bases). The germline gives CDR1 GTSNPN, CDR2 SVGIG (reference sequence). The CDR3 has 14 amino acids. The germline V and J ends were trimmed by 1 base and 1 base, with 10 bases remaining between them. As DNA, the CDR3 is TGTGCCTGGAGTGGACAGACCAGGAACACTGAAGCTTTCTTT. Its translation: CAWSGQTRNTEAFF.

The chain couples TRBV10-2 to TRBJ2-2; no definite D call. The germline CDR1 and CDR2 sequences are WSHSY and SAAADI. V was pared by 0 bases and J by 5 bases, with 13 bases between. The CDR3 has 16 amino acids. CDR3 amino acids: CASSESRLSMTGELFF. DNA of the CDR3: TGCGCCAGCAGTGAGTCGAGGCTATCTATGACCGGGGAGCTGTTTTTT.

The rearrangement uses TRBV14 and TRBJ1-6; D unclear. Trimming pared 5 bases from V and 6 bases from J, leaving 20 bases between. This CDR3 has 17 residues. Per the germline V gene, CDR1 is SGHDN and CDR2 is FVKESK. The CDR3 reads CASSIITVSPGNSPLHF. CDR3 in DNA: TGTGCCAGCAGCATAATAACAGTTTCCCCCGGTAATTCACCCCTCCACTTT.

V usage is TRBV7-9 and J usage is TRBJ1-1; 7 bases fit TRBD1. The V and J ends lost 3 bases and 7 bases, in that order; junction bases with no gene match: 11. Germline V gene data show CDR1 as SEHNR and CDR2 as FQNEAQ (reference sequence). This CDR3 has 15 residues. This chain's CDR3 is CASSFIRQGIDEAFF. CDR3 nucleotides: TGTGCCAGCAGCTTCATTAGACAGGGTATAGATGAAGCTTTCTTT. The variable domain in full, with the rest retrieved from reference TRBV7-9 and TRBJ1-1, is DTGVSQNPRHKITKRGQNVTFRCDPISEHNRLYWYRQTLGQGPEFLTYFQNEAQLEKSRLLSDRFSAERPKGSFSTLEIQRTEQGDSAMYLCASSFIRQGIDEAFFGQGTRLTVV.

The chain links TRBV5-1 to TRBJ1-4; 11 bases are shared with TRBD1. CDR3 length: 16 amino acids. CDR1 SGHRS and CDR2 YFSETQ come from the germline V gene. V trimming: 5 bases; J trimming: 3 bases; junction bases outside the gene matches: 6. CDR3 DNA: TGCGCCAGCAGTCCCGGGACAGGGGGATCTAATGAAAAACTGTTTTTT. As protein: CASSPGTGGSNEKLFF.